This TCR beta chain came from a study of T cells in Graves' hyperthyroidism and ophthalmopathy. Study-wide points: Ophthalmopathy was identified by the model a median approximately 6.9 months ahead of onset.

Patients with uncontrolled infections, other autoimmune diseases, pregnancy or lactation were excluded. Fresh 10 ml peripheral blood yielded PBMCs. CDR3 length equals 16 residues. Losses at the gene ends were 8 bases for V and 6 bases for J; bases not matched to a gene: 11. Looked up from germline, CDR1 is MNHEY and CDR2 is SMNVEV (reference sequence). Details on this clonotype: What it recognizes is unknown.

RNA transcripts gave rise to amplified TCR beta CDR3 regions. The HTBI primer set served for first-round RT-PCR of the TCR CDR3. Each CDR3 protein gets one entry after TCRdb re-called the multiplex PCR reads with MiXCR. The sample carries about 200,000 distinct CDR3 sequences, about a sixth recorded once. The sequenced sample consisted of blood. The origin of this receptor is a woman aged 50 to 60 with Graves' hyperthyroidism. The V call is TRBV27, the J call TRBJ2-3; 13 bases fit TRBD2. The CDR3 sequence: CASGYGLAGEADTQYF. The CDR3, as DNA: TGTGCCAGCGGTTACGGACTAGCGGGAGAGGCGGATACGCAGTATTTT.